Following are 16 T cell receptor beta chains from one sample sequenced in a study of blood T cell repertoires in COVID-19. Libraries were prepared by immunoSEQ multiplex PCR; TCRdb keeps only in-frame clonotypes and omits some of them. The sample has around 150,000 clones, 75% to 90% seen once; the top ten hold approximately 3%. Sequenced input: peripheral blood. The origin of the receptors is a woman between 55 and 75 years old with active COVID-19.

The V gene is TRBV6-5, the J gene TRBJ2-7; 10 nucleotides match TRBD2. V shed 6 bases and J 4 bases; nucleotides not matched to a gene: 6. The CDR3 has 14 residues. CDR1 MNHEY and CDR2 SVGAGI come from the germline V gene. This CDR3 reads CASRLAGSAYEQYF. As DNA, the CDR3 is TGTGCCAGCAGACTAGCGGGAAGTGCGTACGAGCAGTACTTC.

The gene calls are TRBV7-8 and TRBJ1-5, with 7 bases matching TRBD1. The CDR3 is 16 amino acids. CDR1 is SGHVS, CDR2 FQNEAQ, per germline. V was pared by 1 base and J by 1 base, with 4 bases of the junction left unmatched. The CDR3 protein is CASSLEGALSNQPQHF. CDR3 coding DNA: TGTGCCAGCAGCTTAGAGGGGGCGTTAAGCAATCAGCCCCAGCATTTT.

V is TRBV11-2 and J is TRBJ2-7; 7 bases match TRBD1. After removal of 8 bases from V and 0 bases from J, the junction contained 7 bases not matched to a gene. The V gene's germline CDR1 is SGHAT and CDR2 FQNNGV. The CDR3 runs to 14 residues. The CDR3 DNA reads as TGTGCCAGCTCTACCAGGGGGAGCTCCTACGAGCAGTACTTC. Amino acids: CASSTRGSSYEQYF.

The chain joins TRBV4-3 to TRBJ2-2; 8 nucleotides align to TRBD2. Per the germline V gene, CDR1 is LGHNA and CDR2 is YSLEER. This CDR3 has 15 residues. Trimming at V came to 3 bases and at J to 5 bases, leaving 5 bases not matched to a gene. The CDR3 loop reads CASSHNSGTTGELFF. CDR3 DNA sequence: TGCGCCAGCAGCCATAATAGCGGGACAACCGGGGAGCTGTTTTTT.

This clone was observed once. Other DNA sequences in the sample encode the same CDR3. This sequence joins TRBV5-1 and TRBJ2-5, with D possibly matching TRBD2 (6 bases). This CDR3 has 14 residues. Looked up from germline, CDR1 is SGHRS and CDR2 is YFSETQ. V was clipped by 0 bases and J by 1 base, with 7 bases between them. This CDR3 is CASSLGTIQETQYF. DNA for the CDR3: TGCGCCAGCAGCTTGGGGACTATCCAAGAGACCCAGTACTTC.

This chain joins TRBV12-5 and TRBJ2-1, with 10 bases fitting TRBD1. Germline CDR1 and CDR2: LGHNT and FRNRAP. V lost 6 bases, J lost 4 bases, and 12 bases stayed unmatched. The CDR3 runs to 17 residues. The CDR3 reads CASGIYGTGASYNEQFF. The CDR3 DNA reads as TGTGCTAGTGGGATCTATGGGACAGGGGCTTCTTACAATGAGCAGTTCTTC.

V gene TRBV5-1 combines with J gene TRBJ2-7; 8 nucleotides align to TRBD1. V shed 2 bases and J 1 base; nucleotides not matched to a gene: 5. Germline V gene lookup returns CDR1 SGHRS and CDR2 YFSETQ. This CDR3 has 15 residues. The CDR3 DNA reads as TGCGCCAGCAGCTTACGACAGGGGTGGTCCTACGAGCAGTACTTC. Amino acid sequence: CASSLRQGWSYEQYF.

The CDR3: CASSSIQGGNSPLHF. CDR3 nucleotides: TGTGCCAGCAGTTCTATCCAGGGAGGCAATTCACCCCTCCACTTT. V usage is TRBV6-2 or TRBV6-3 and J usage is TRBJ1-6; TRBD1 is a possible D gene (5 bases). The CDR3 covers 15 residues. Germline V lookup: CDR1 MNHEY, CDR2 SVGEGT. Trimming took off 4 bases at V and 7 bases at J, with 14 bases between the two ends.

This chain uses TRBV2 with TRBJ2-7; perhaps TRBD1 as D (5 bases). CDR1 SNHLY and CDR2 FYNNEI come from the germline V gene. CDR3 length equals 12 residues. Deletions cut 6 bases from V and 3 bases from J, with 9 bases between. CDR3: CASRRQFYEQYF. In DNA form, the CDR3 reads TGTGCCAGCAGGCGACAGTTCTACGAGCAGTACTTC.

The genes are TRBV27 and TRBJ1-1; D is unclear. This CDR3 spans 14 amino acids. Germline CDR1 MNHEY, CDR2 SMNVEV (reference sequence). Trimming shortened V by 5 bases and J by 0 bases, and 10 bases separated the two germline ends. In DNA, the CDR3 is TGTGCCAGCAGTATGAGGGCCCTGAACACTGAAGCTTTCTTT. Translation: CASSMRALNTEAFF.

CDR3 sequence (DNA): TGTGCCACCAGCAGAGGTAGCGCCGGGACCAAAAACATTCAGTACTTC. Protein: CATSRGSAGTKNIQYF. The V call is TRBV15, the J call TRBJ2-4, with D possibly TRBD2 on 5 matching bases. The length of the CDR3 is 16 residues. V lost 1 base and J lost 2, with 12 bases in between. Germline V gene lookup returns CDR1 LNHNV and CDR2 YYDKDF (reference sequence).

The chain joins TRBV7-3 to TRBJ2-3, with D possibly being TRBD2 (6 bases). The germline V gene has CDR1 SGHTA and CDR2 FQGTGA. The CDR3 consists of 14 residues. V was clipped by 1 base and J by 6 bases, with 11 bases between them. CDR3 amino acids: CASSLNGRMDTQYF. The CDR3 DNA is TGTGCCAGCAGCTTAAACGGGAGAATGGATACGCAGTATTTT.

This chain uses TRBV5-5 with TRBJ2-3; 8 bases match TRBD2. Unmatched junction bases numbered 3, after V lost 2 bases and J lost 4 bases. Germline V gene data show CDR1 as SGHKS and CDR2 as YYEKEE (reference sequence). The CDR3 is 14 amino acids. DNA of the CDR3: TGTGCCAGCAGCTTCGGGAGGGCCTCAGATACGCAGTATTTT. It translates to CASSFGRASDTQYF.

The chain recombines TRBV13 with TRBJ1-1; no definite D call. Germline V gene data show CDR1 as PRHDT and CDR2 as FYEKMQ (reference sequence). Trimming cost V 0 bases and J 5 bases, with 4 bases left between them. The CDR3 is 12 residues long. Here the CDR3 DNA reads TGTGCCAGCAGCTTAGGCTTAACTGAAGCTTTCTTT. This codes for CASSLGLTEAFF. Full variable domain (outside the CDR3, taken from reference TRBV13 and TRBJ1-1): AAGVIQSPRHLIKEKRETATLKCYPIPRHDTVYWYQQGPGQDPQFLISFYEKMQSDKGSIPDRFSAQQFSDYHSELNMSSLELGDSALYFCASSLGLTEAFFGQGTRLTVV.

The J gene is TRBJ2-1, the V gene TRBV11-3; 10 bases are a match to TRBD2. The CDR3 runs 17 residues. Trimming at V came to 1 base and at J to 7 bases, leaving 10 bases not matched to a gene. Per the germline V gene, CDR1 is SGHNT and CDR2 is YENEEA. CDR3 region: CASSLGPSSGRGNEQFF. CDR3 nucleotides: TGTGCCAGCAGCTTAGGACCCTCTAGCGGGAGAGGTAATGAGCAGTTCTTC. The full variable domain, in which reference TRBV11-3 and TRBJ2-1 provide the parts outside the CDR3, is EAGVVQSPRYKIIEKKQPVAFWCNPISGHNTLYWYLQNLGQGPELLIRYENEEAVDDSQLPKDRFSAERLKGVDSTLKIQPAELGDSAVYLCASSLGPSSGRGNEQFFGPGTRLTVL.

This clone was seen only a few times. The chain couples TRBV5-1 to TRBJ2-2; D possibly corresponds to TRBD2 (5 bases). There are 15 residues in the CDR3. The germline gives CDR1 SGHRS, CDR2 YFSETQ. V lost 1 base and J lost 7, with 14 bases in between. CDR3 nucleotides: TGCGCCAGCAGCTTGAGTGGGCGGAGGATCGGGGAGCTGTTTTTT. Amino acids: CASSLSGRRIGELFF.